The rows below give T cell receptor beta chains drawn from one sample of a study of T cell responses to AZD1222 COVID-19 vaccine. Assay used: immunoSEQ multiplex PCR; TCRdb lists only in-frame clones, some missing. This table holds more than 95,000 clones, around 91% found once. Sample: peripheral blood, taken on day 0 of AZD1222 vaccination. Source of these receptors: an adult in good health. CDR3s include the opening cysteine and the closing phenylalanine or tryptophan. D genes are given only for firm matches. Expanded clones get a size class; other rows say once, few or many, or leave the size out.

clone_size cdr3_length d_call j_call v_call cdr3_nt cdr3_aa
- 10 - TRBJ1-2 TRBV2 TGTGCCAGCAGTGCCCCCGGCTACACCTTC CASSAPGYTF
- 15 - TRBJ2-7 TRBV6-5 TGTGCCAGCAGTTCCCATCCCAGGGAGGGGGACGAGCAGTACTTC CASSSHPREGDEQYF
- 15 - TRBJ2-7 TRBV25-1 TGTGCCAGCAGTGTGGGCCGACGGAGCTCCTACGAGCAGTACTTC CASSVGRRSSYEQYF
- 15 TRBD1 TRBJ1-1 TRBV27 TGTGCCAGCAGCTCAGGGGGCGCTGGGAACACTGAAGCTTTCTTT CASSSGGAGNTEAFF
- 18 - TRBJ2-3 TRBV4-1 TGCGCCAGCAGCCAAGCGACTTTAGTGGGGGCCTACACAGATACGCAGTATTTT CASSQATLVGAYTDTQYF
- 15 - TRBJ1-2 TRBV15 TGTGCCACCAGCAGAGGAGGCCAGTCTAACTATGGCTACACCTTC CATSRGGQSNYGYTF
- 13 TRBD1 TRBJ1-2 TRBV12-3/TRBV12-4 TGTGCCAGCATGGGGGACAGGGGGCATGGCTACACCTTC CASMGDRGHGYTF
few 16 - TRBJ2-2 TRBV5-1 TGCGCCAGCAGCTTGGGCGGGACCACGAACACCGGGGAGCTGTTTTTT CASSLGGTTNTGELFF
- 16 TRBD2 TRBJ2-5 TRBV25-1 TGTGCCAGCAGGGGACTAGCGGGGGGGAAGGAAGAGACCCAGTACTTC CASRGLAGGKEETQYF
- 18 - TRBJ1-1 TRBV4-1 TGCGCCAGCAGCCATATAGGACAGTTACCCTCGAGGTACACTGAAGCTTTCTTT CASSHIGQLPSRYTEAFF
- 12 - TRBJ1-3 TRBV29-1 TGCAGCCATAAGGACAGCCGGGAAACCATATATTTT CSHKDSRETIYF
- 17 - TRBJ2-1 TRBV7-3 TGTGCCAGCAGCTTAAGGGGAGGGGGTCCCTCCTACAATGAGCAGTTCTTC CASSLRGGGPSYNEQFF
- 13 - TRBJ1-2 TRBV9 TGTGCCAGCAGCCCGCGTGGGGCCTATGGCTACACCTTC CASSPRGAYGYTF
- 16 - TRBJ1-2 TRBV6-6 TGTGCCAGCAGTCCGGGACACCTAATAGCTAACTATGGCTACACCTTC CASSPGHLIANYGYTF
- 15 - TRBJ2-7 TRBV4-1 TGCGCCAGCAGCCAAGAGCTGTCCAGAACCTACGAGCAGTACTTC CASSQELSRTYEQYF
- 13 - TRBJ1-6 TRBV27 TGTGCCAGCAGTTGGGACCATGGATCACCCCTCCACTTT CASSWDHGSPLHF
few 12 - TRBJ2-2 TRBV5-1 TGCGCCAGCAGCTTGGTTGTCGGGGAGCTGTTTTTT CASSLVVGELFF
- 14 - TRBJ2-7 TRBV10-1 TGCGCCAGCAGTGACGGTTACAGCTCTAACGAGCAGTACTTC CASSDGYSSNEQYF
- 12 - TRBJ1-2 TRBV3-1/TRBV3-2 TGTGCCAGCAGCCAGTCAGGAAATGGCTACACCTTC CASSQSGNGYTF
- 16 - TRBJ2-2 TRBV6-2/TRBV6-3 TGTGCCAGCAGTGTAGATGAGGGGGGAAGATTCGGGGAGCTGTTTTTT CASSVDEGGRFGELFF
- 12 - TRBJ2-7 TRBV10-3 TGTGCCATCAGTGAGGGGAACTACGAGCAGTACTTC CAISEGNYEQYF
- 15 - TRBJ1-2 TRBV5-4 TGTGCCAGCAGCTTGGAGGTAGGCCCAATCTATGGCTACACCTTC CASSLEVGPIYGYTF
once 14 - TRBJ1-2 TRBV2 TGTGCCAGCTCTCGTGACGGGATTAACTATGGCTACACCTTC CASSRDGINYGYTF
- 17 TRBD1 TRBJ1-5 TRBV19 TGTGCCAGTAGTATCTTAAAAGGACAGGGCTTGGATCAGCCCCAGCATTTT CASSILKGQGLDQPQHF
- 16 - TRBJ2-5 TRBV5-1 TGCGCCAGCAGCTTGGCCGGGGGGCCCTCGAGAGAGACCCAGTACTTC CASSLAGGPSRETQYF
- 19 - TRBJ2-3 TRBV5-4 TGTGCCAGCAGCTTGGGAACCCTCCGCCGCGCTAGTAGGGCAGATACGCAGTATTTT CASSLGTLRRASRADTQYF
- 17 - TRBJ2-1 TRBV21-1 TGTGCCAGCAGCAAAGGGGTCAGCGAACTTAACGGTAATGAGCAGTTCTTC CASSKGVSELNGNEQFF
- 14 - TRBJ1-2 TRBV10-3 TGTGCCATCAGTGAGCAGGGCGCGTACTATGGCTACACCTTC CAISEQGAYYGYTF
- 15 - TRBJ2-3 TRBV7-2 TGTGCCAGCAGCTTGACTGCGGGAAACACAGATACGCAGTATTTT CASSLTAGNTDTQYF
- 14 - TRBJ1-2 TRBV21-1 TGTGCCAGCAGCAAAGGTCAGAGCCTTTATGGCTACACCTTC CASSKGQSLYGYTF
medium-sized 13 - TRBJ2-1 TRBV6-4 TGTGCCAGCAGTGACTCAGACTACAATGAGCAGTTCTTC CASSDSDYNEQFF
- 15 - TRBJ1-5 TRBV5-8 TGTGCCAGCACCCGATCGGGGCTTAGCAATCAGCCCCAGCATTTT CASTRSGLSNQPQHF
- 13 - TRBJ1-1 TRBV12-3/TRBV12-4 TGTGCCAGCAGTTTAGCCCGGGACACTGAAGCTTTCTTT CASSLARDTEAFF
- 15 - TRBJ2-5 TRBV11-2 TGTGCCAGCAGCTTAGGTGGGGGGAGCCAAGAGACCCAGTACTTC CASSLGGGSQETQYF
- 13 - TRBJ1-4 TRBV2 TGTGCCAGCAGGATCCAGGGAAGAGAAAAACTGTTTTTT CASRIQGREKLFF
- 16 - TRBJ2-7 TRBV3-1/TRBV3-2 TGTGCCAGCAGCCAAGGGGAAGGGGGGTATTCTTACGAGCAGTACTTC CASSQGEGGYSYEQYF
- 16 - TRBJ1-3 TRBV6-1 TGTGCCAGCAGTGACAGACAGGAACTCTCTGGAAACACCATATATTTT CASSDRQELSGNTIYF
- 16 TRBD1 TRBJ2-3 TRBV10-3 TGTGCCACTACCTCCCAGACAGGGGGCCAGGTAGATACGCAGTATTTT CATTSQTGGQVDTQYF
once 13 - TRBJ1-4 TRBV28 TGTGCCAGCACCGAGAAGGTTAATGAAAAACTGTTTTTT CASTEKVNEKLFF
- 15 - TRBJ1-5 TRBV4-1 TGCGCCAGCAGCCAAGACAAGGGTCCGGGACAGCCCCAGCATTTT CASSQDKGPGQPQHF
- 14 - TRBJ2-7 TRBV19 TGTGCCAGTAGTAGACGACAGCCTCCCTACGAGCAGTACTTC CASSRRQPPYEQYF
- 10 - TRBJ1-2 TRBV10-3 TGTGCCATCCTCGGTGAAGGCTACACCTTC CAILGEGYTF
- 13 - TRBJ2-5 TRBV30 TGTGCCTGGAGTTTGGGAGGCCAAGAGACCCAGTACTTC CAWSLGGQETQYF
once 13 - TRBJ1-2 TRBV9 TGTGCCAGCAGCCCCCAGGGAAACTATGGCTACACCTTC CASSPQGNYGYTF
- 16 - TRBJ2-7 TRBV11-2 TGTGCCAGCAGCTTAGGAAAAATACAGGGTTACTACGAGCAGTACTTC CASSLGKIQGYYEQYF
- 18 TRBD2 TRBJ2-5 TRBV11-3 TGTGCCAGCAGCTTAGTTTCAATCGGCGGGGGGAATCAAGAGACCCAGTACTTC CASSLVSIGGGNQETQYF
- 15 TRBD1 TRBJ1-2 TRBV18 TGTGCCAGCTCACGCGGGATTAACGAGGGACAGGGGGAGGCCTTC CASSRGINEGQGEAF
few 12 - TRBJ1-5 TRBV12-3/TRBV12-4 TGTGCCAGCAGTCTCTTAGCTCAGCCCCAGCATTTT CASSLLAQPQHF
- 15 TRBD2 TRBJ2-1 TRBV13 TGTGCCAGCAGCTTCGGGCGGGGGGACTACAATGAGCAGTTCTTC CASSFGRGDYNEQFF
- 13 - TRBJ1-1 TRBV6-4 TGTGCCAGCAGTGACAGGGATGACACTGAAGCTTTCTTT CASSDRDDTEAFF
- 11 - TRBJ2-7 TRBV19 TGTGCCAGCGGACCGATCTACGAGCAGTACTTC CASGPIYEQYF
- 15 - TRBJ1-4 TRBV4-1 TGCGCCAGCAGCCAAGAAACGACCGGAGATGAAAAACTGTTTTTT CASSQETTGDEKLFF
- 15 - TRBJ1-2 TRBV6-1 TGTGCCAGCAGTGAAGCACCGGGACATATCTATGGCTACACCTTC CASSEAPGHIYGYTF
- 15 - TRBJ1-2 TRBV7-9 TGTGCCAGCAGCTTAGGGGTCTCGGGGGTCTATGGCTACACCTTC CASSLGVSGVYGYTF
- 15 TRBD2 TRBJ2-1 TRBV6-4 TGTGCCAGCAGTGACTCAGTGGGGGGGTACAATGAGCAGTTCTTC CASSDSVGGYNEQFF
once 16 TRBD1 TRBJ2-4 TRBV5-1 TGCGCCAGCAGCCGCTGGGACAGGGAATCCAAAAACATTCAGTACTTC CASSRWDRESKNIQYF
- 16 - TRBJ2-3 TRBV25-1 TGTGCCAGCAACAGTTTCGGAGTGGGGGACACAGATACGCAGTATTTT CASNSFGVGDTDTQYF
- 15 - TRBJ2-2 TRBV5-1 TGCGCCAGCAGCTTGTGGCAGGCGAACACCGGGGAGCTGTTTTTT CASSLWQANTGELFF
- 13 - TRBJ2-7 TRBV5-6 TGTGCCAGCAGCTTGCAACTGTCCTACGAGCAGTACTTC CASSLQLSYEQYF